Below are 30 T cell receptor beta chains sequenced from a single sample in a study of control samples from healthy donors and cancer patients. The protocol was immunoSEQ multiplex PCR, while the TCRdb copy is restricted to in-frame clones and leaves out a portion. The data contain approximately 160,000 clones, about 94% of them singletons. Material for sequencing was blood. The receptors derive from a woman aged 60 to 75 in good health.

The DNA for the CDR3 is TGTGCCAGCAGCGTAGCCCCGGACTGGAACACTGAAGCTTTCTTT. Protein product: CASSVAPDWNTEAFF. The chain is built from TRBV9 and TRBJ1-1; no clear D gene. V was pared by 0 bases and J by 1 base, with 10 bases between. CDR1 SGDLS and CDR2 YYNGEE come from the germline V gene. This CDR3 is built from 15 residues.

The rearrangement links TRBV4-3 to TRBJ1-4; tentative D call: TRBD1 (5 bases). The CDR3 has 17 amino acids. Germline lookup yields CDR1 LGHNA and CDR2 YSLEER. Trimming shortened V by 1 base and J by 4 bases, and 16 bases separated the two germline ends. The CDR3 spells CASSQVGVLGDNEKLFF. As DNA, the CDR3 is TGCGCCAGCAGCCAAGTGGGGGTCCTCGGAGATAATGAAAAACTGTTTTTT.

Concerning this clone: The same CDR3 can be traced to other DNA sequences in this sample. This chain links TRBV30 with TRBJ2-5; 8 nucleotides align to TRBD2. V lost 4 bases, J lost 5 bases, and 3 bases stayed unmatched. Germline lookup yields CDR1 GTSNPN and CDR2 SVGIG (reference sequence). This CDR3 spans 12 amino acids. The CDR3 is CAWIPGGETQYF. CDR3 DNA sequence: TGTGCCTGGATACCGGGGGGGGAGACCCAGTACTTC.

This chain links TRBV5-1 with TRBJ1-1; 7 bases align to TRBD1. The CDR3 is 18 residues long. The V gene's germline CDR1 is SGHRS and CDR2 YFSETQ. V shed 3 bases, J shed 6 bases, and the junction held 20 bases outside the gene matches. The chain's CDR3 is CASSSDRVSADGNPEAFF. The CDR3 nucleotides are TGCGCCAGCAGCTCCGACAGGGTTAGCGCGGATGGCAACCCTGAAGCTTTCTTT.

J is TRBJ1-3 and V is TRBV10-3; the D is unclear. This CDR3 spans 14 amino acids. Germline-derived CDR1 and CDR2 are ENHRY and SYGVKD. V lost 5 bases to trimming and J lost 4 bases, with 12 bases between them. CDR3 sequence (DNA): TGTGCCATCAGTACCGGTTATGCCGGAAACACCATATATTTT. Protein: CAISTGYAGNTIYF.

CDR3: CASTKDRGKTGYGQPQHF. The CDR3 DNA reads TGTGCCAGTACAAAGGACCGAGGAAAGACAGGCTATGGTCAGCCCCAGCATTTT. This sequence joins TRBV19 and TRBJ1-5; a weak D match, TRBD1 (6 bases). This CDR3 spans 18 amino acids. The germline CDR1 and CDR2 sequences are LNHDA and SQIVND (reference sequence). V lost 7 bases and J lost 6, with 28 bases in between.

The chain couples TRBV3-1 (or the pseudogene TRBV3-2) to TRBJ1-2; TRBD1 aligns across 7 bases. J lost 3 bases, V lost 4 bases, and 5 bases had no gene match. Germline values: CDR1 LGHDT, CDR2 YNNKEL (reference sequence). CDR3 length equals 14 residues. Written as DNA, the CDR3 is TGTGCCAGCAGCCCTCCCACAGGGGACTATGGCTACACCTTC. Its translation is CASSPPTGDYGYTF.

The rearrangement links TRBV7-9 to TRBJ1-1; tentative D call: TRBD1 (6 bases). V lost 8 bases, J lost 5 bases, and 18 bases lay in between. There are 14 residues in the CDR3. CDR1 SEHNR and CDR2 FQNEAQ come from the germline V gene (reference sequence). This CDR3 reads CASALRGAGTEAFF. CDR3 nucleotides: TGTGCCAGCGCCCTTCGGGGGGCCGGGACTGAAGCTTTCTTT.

To note about this clone: This sample includes further DNA sequences coding for the same CDR3. This chain uses TRBV7-2 with TRBJ1-4, with a weak D call TRBD1 (5 bases). The V end was cut by 1 base, the J end by 4 bases, with 7 bases between. The CDR3 is made up of 14 amino acids. Germline V gives CDR1 SGHTA, CDR2 FQGNSA. CDR3 region: CASSLGRVNEKLFF. The CDR3 bases are TGTGCCAGCAGCTTAGGCAGGGTTAATGAAAAACTGTTTTTT.

On this clone: At the DNA level, this CDR3 is encoded by other sequences in the same sample as well. The CDR3 loop reads CASSYQGDTEAFF. The CDR3 bases are TGTGCCAGCAGTTACCAGGGAGACACTGAAGCTTTCTTT. This chain uses TRBV6-2 or TRBV6-3 with TRBJ1-1, with a tentative D call TRBD1 (5 bases). The V gene's germline CDR1 is MNHEY and CDR2 SVGEGT. The V gene lost 2 bases and the J gene lost 3 bases, with 7 bases spanning the gap. The CDR3 covers 13 residues.

V and J are TRBV4-3 and TRBJ2-2, with 9 bases identical to TRBD2. Germline assignment: CDR1 LGHNA and CDR2 YSLEER. This CDR3 has 18 amino acids. Unmatched junction bases numbered 12, after V lost 1 base and J lost 6 bases. In DNA form, the CDR3 reads TGCGCCAGCAGCCAAGGGCCCTCACTGAGCGGGGGGCCCGGGGAGCTGTTTTTT. Translated: CASSQGPSLSGGPGELFF.

Only one count was recorded for this clone. The J gene is TRBJ2-3, the V gene TRBV29-1; D gene uncertain. Germline V lookup: CDR1 SQVTM, CDR2 ANQGSEA. V was clipped by 5 bases and J by 1 base, with 10 bases between them. This CDR3 is 13 amino acids long. The CDR3 region is CSVSGLGTDTQYF. Written as DNA, the CDR3 is TGCAGCGTTTCCGGGTTGGGCACAGATACGCAGTATTTT.

V gene TRBV6-5 combines with J gene TRBJ2-2; no clear D. This CDR3 has 13 amino acids. Trimming pared 0 bases from V and 8 bases from J, leaving 7 bases between. CDR1 and CDR2 (germline): MNHEY, SVGAGI. The CDR3 coding sequence is TGTGCCAGCAGTTACTCGACGTATGGGGAGCTGTTTTTT. It encodes CASSYSTYGELFF.

The chain carries TRBV7-9 and TRBJ2-7; no reliable D call. With 0 bases removed from V and 3 bases from J, the gap between germline ends came to 9 bases. CDR3 length: 14 amino acids. Germline values: CDR1 SEHNR, CDR2 FQNEAQ (reference sequence). The CDR3 region has the DNA TGTGCCAGCAGCTTAGCGGACGGAAACTACGAGCAGTACTTC. Amino acid sequence: CASSLADGNYEQYF.

This chain joins TRBV5-6 and TRBJ2-3; a weak D match, TRBD2 (6 bases). Looked up from germline, CDR1 is SGHDT and CDR2 is YYEEEE. Deletions cut 1 base from V and 1 base from J, with 13 bases between. This CDR3 region has 16 residues. The CDR3 DNA sequence: TGTGCCAGCAGCTTGCTGCGGGGCGGTGGCACAGATACGCAGTATTTT. Translation: CASSLLRGGGTDTQYF. The complete variable domain, with remaining parts taken from reference TRBV5-6 and TRBJ2-3, reads DAGVTQSPTHLIKTRGQQVTLRCSPKSGHDTVSWYQQALGQGPQFIFQYYEEEERQRGNFPDRFSGHQFPNYSSELNVNALLLGDSALYLCASSLLRGGGTDTQYFGPGTRLTVL.

The CDR3 spells CASSEAGAGALNQPQHF. CDR3 DNA sequence: TGTGCCAGCAGTGAAGCGGGAGCAGGGGCCCTAAATCAGCCCCAGCATTTT. V usage is TRBV2 and J usage is TRBJ1-5; D might be TRBD1 (6 bases). The V and J ends lost 0 bases and 4 bases respectively, with 16 bases between them. Germline V gene sequence: CDR1 SNHLY, CDR2 FYNNEI. CDR3 length: 17 amino acids.

CDR3 sequence: CASSSLTGWFYEQYF. Here the CDR3 DNA reads TGTGCCAGCAGCTCTTTGACAGGGTGGTTCTACGAGCAGTACTTC. V is TRBV7-9 and J is TRBJ2-7; 7 nucleotides line up with TRBD1. Germline CDR1 is SEHNR and CDR2 is FQNEAQ (reference sequence). This CDR3 has 15 residues. J lost 3 bases, V lost 4 bases, and 9 bases had no gene match.

The genes are TRBV19 and TRBJ1-4; D remains unclear. The ends were cut back, 4 bases at V and 7 bases at J, with 10 bases in the middle. This CDR3 region has 13 residues. Germline values: CDR1 LNHDA, CDR2 SQIVND (reference sequence). Here the CDR3 DNA reads TGTGCCAGTAGTACCCGACATGGTGAAAAACTGTTTTTT. This codes for CASSTRHGEKLFF.

The rearrangement links TRBV4-2 to TRBJ1-2, with TRBD1 matching 7 bases. This CDR3 spans 15 amino acids. The germline V gene encodes CDR1 LGHNA and CDR2 YNFKEQ. With 0 bases clipped from V and 7 bases from J, the junction kept 8 bases outside the gene matches. The CDR3 loop is CASSQETGDLAGYTF. CDR3 coding DNA: TGTGCCAGCAGCCAAGAAACAGGGGATTTAGCTGGCTACACCTTC.

The chain carries TRBV12-3 or TRBV12-4 and TRBJ1-1; no reliable D call. Trimming left V 0 bases short and J 0 bases short, with 2 bases between. This CDR3 is built from 13 residues. The CDR3 loop is CASSLAVNTEAFF. CDR3 DNA sequence: TGTGCCAGCAGTTTAGCTGTGAACACTGAAGCTTTCTTT.

J is TRBJ1-1 and V is TRBV3-1 (or the pseudogene TRBV3-2), with D unclear. Trimming pared 1 base from V and 4 bases from J, leaving 13 bases between. The CDR3 runs 15 residues. Germline CDR1 is LGHDT and CDR2 is YNNKEL (reference sequence). CDR3: CASSQAASVATEAFF. The CDR3 coding sequence is TGTGCCAGCAGCCAAGCGGCGTCAGTGGCCACTGAAGCTTTCTTT.

The V call is TRBV3-1 (or the pseudogene TRBV3-2), the J call TRBJ2-6; D gene uncertain. The CDR3 is 14 residues long. Trimming removed 3 bases from V and 0 bases from J, with 3 bases in between. Germline V gene data show CDR1 as LGHDT and CDR2 as YNNKEL (reference sequence). CDR3 protein: CASSQDSGANVLTF. CDR3 bases: TGTGCCAGCAGCCAGGACTCTGGGGCCAACGTCCTGACTTTC.

The chain's CDR3 is CASSQGRGTGYGYTF. The DNA of the CDR3 is TGCGCCAGCAGCCAAGGCCGGGGGACAGGATATGGCTACACCTTC. The chain joins TRBV4-1 to TRBJ1-2; 8 nucleotides match TRBD1. V was pared by 1 base and J by 5 bases, with 6 bases of the junction left unmatched. The CDR3 is made up of 15 amino acids. CDR1 is MGHRA, CDR2 YSYEKL, per germline.

The chain uses TRBV11-2 and TRBJ2-5; D gene unclear. Germline V gives CDR1 SGHAT, CDR2 FQNNGV. Between the trimmed V and J ends, which lost 3 bases and 3 bases, there was a span of 17 bases. The CDR3 length is 16 residues. The DNA for the CDR3 is TGTGCCAGCAGCTTTAATCCAGGCCCGGCCAAAGAGACCCAGTACTTC. This sequence encodes CASSFNPGPAKETQYF.

This chain connects TRBV19 to TRBJ1-6; 8 bases are shared with TRBD1. Looked up from germline, CDR1 is LNHDA and CDR2 is SQIVND (reference sequence). CDR3 length equals 16 residues. The trim removed 7 bases at V and 7 bases at J, leaving 12 bases unmatched. The CDR3 DNA reads TGTGCCAGTAAATCGTGGGCAGGGGGCGGGAATTCACCCCTCCACTTT. Its protein product is CASKSWAGGGNSPLHF.

The genes are TRBV5-4 and TRBJ2-1; D is perhaps TRBD2 (8 bases). The CDR3 spans 15 residues. Germline V CDR1 and CDR2: SGHNT, YYREEE (reference sequence). The V and J ends lost 4 bases and 8 bases respectively, with 19 bases between them. The CDR3 sequence: CASSTNGGGTDEQFF. CDR3 sequence (DNA): TGTGCCAGCAGCACGAACGGGGGGGGGACAGATGAGCAGTTCTTC.

This chain uses TRBV29-1 with TRBJ1-2; unclear D gene. V lost 4 bases to trimming and J lost 2 bases, with 14 bases between them. Looked up from germline, CDR1 is SQVTM and CDR2 is ANQGSEA. This CDR3 region has 14 residues. The CDR3 coding sequence is TGCAGCGTTGCTACGGTGAACCCCAACTATGGCTACACCTTC. Translated, it gives CSVATVNPNYGYTF.

This clone was counted only a few times. The chain links TRBV12-2 to TRBJ1-1; TRBD1 was called by the table and not checked on the DNA. TRBV12-2 is given as a pseudogene. The CDR3 is 16 residues long. CDR3 in amino acids: CASRGRTGGDYTEAFF. The CDR3, as DNA: TGTGCAAGTCGCGGTCGCACAGGGGGCGATTACACTGAAGCTTTCTTT.

The chain has TRBV19 and TRBJ1-1, with D tentatively TRBD1 (5 bases). CDR3 size: 12 residues. V was pared by 3 bases and J by 10 bases, with 12 bases between. Germline V gene lookup returns CDR1 LNHDA and CDR2 SQIVND (reference sequence). CDR3 in amino acids: CASSIGIRGAFF. In DNA form, the CDR3 reads TGTGCCAGTAGTATCGGGATAAGGGGAGCTTTCTTT.

This chain joins TRBV4-2 and TRBJ2-1; D is ambiguous. Germline CDR1 reads LGHNA; CDR2 reads YNFKEQ. The CDR3 runs 12 residues. The V and J ends lost 5 bases and 9 bases respectively, with 11 bases between them. The CDR3 loop is CASSGATGEQFF. CDR3 nucleotides: TGTGCCAGCAGCGGAGCCACCGGTGAGCAGTTCTTC.